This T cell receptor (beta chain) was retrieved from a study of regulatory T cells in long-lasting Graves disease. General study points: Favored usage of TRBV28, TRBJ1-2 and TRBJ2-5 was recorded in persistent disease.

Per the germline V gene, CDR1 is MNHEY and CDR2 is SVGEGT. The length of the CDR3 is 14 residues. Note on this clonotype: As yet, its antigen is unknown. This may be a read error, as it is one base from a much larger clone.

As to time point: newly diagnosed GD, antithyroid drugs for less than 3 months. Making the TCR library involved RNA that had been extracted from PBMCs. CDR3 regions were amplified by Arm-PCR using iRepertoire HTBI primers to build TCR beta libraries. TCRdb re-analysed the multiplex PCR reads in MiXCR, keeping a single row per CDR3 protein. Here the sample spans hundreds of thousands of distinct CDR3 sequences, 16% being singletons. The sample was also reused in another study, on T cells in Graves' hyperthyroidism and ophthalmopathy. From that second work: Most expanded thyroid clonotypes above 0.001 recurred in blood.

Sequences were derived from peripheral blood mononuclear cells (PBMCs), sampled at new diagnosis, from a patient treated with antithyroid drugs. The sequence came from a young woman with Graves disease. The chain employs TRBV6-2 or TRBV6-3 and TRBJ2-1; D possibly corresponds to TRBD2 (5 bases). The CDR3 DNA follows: TGTGCCAGCAGATCTGGAGGAGCCTACAATGGGCAGTTCTTC. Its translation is CASRSGGAYNGQFF.